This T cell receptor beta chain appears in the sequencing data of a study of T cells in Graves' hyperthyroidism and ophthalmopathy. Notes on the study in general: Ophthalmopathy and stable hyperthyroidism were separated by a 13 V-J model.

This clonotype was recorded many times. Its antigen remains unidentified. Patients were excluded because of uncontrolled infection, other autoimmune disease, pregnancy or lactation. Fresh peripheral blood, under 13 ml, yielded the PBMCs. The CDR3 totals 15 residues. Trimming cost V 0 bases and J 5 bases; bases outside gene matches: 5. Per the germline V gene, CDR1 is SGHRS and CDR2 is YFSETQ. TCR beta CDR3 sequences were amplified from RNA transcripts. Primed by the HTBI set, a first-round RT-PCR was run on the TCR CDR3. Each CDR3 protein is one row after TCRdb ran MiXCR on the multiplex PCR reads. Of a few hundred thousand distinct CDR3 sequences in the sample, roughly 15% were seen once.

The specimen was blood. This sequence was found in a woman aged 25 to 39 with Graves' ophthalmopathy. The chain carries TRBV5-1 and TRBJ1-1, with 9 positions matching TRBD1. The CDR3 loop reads CASSLADRGQTEAFF. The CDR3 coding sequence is TGCGCCAGCAGCTTGGCGGACAGGGGACAAACTGAAGCTTTCTTT.